The 9 T cell receptor beta chains given below trace back to one sample, sequenced in a study of blood T cell repertoires in COVID-19. Using immunoSEQ multiplex PCR, the repertoire was profiled, and TCRdb retains in-frame clones only, with some absent. The sample has some 70,000 clones; over 80% are singletons. Specimen: peripheral blood. The receptor set was obtained from a man aged 45-65 years with COVID-19, enrolled during active disease.

The V call is TRBV14, the J call TRBJ2-3, with D tentatively TRBD2 (5 bases). Trimming took off 1 base at V and 2 bases at J, with 7 bases between the two ends. In germline, CDR1 is SGHDN, CDR2 FVKESK. This CDR3 region has 14 residues. The CDR3 loop is CASSQGLATDTQYF. CDR3 DNA: TGTGCCAGCAGCCAAGGGCTAGCCACAGATACGCAGTATTTT.

This chain uses TRBV3-1 (or the pseudogene TRBV3-2) with TRBJ2-1; possibly TRBD2 for D (6 bases). Trimming removed 3 bases at V and 12 bases at J, with 15 bases between. This CDR3 is 13 amino acids long. Germline V gene data show CDR1 as LGHDT and CDR2 as YNNKEL (reference sequence). CDR3 DNA sequence: TGTGCCAGCAGCCAGGGGCCCGGAGGGCTGCAGTTCTTC. Its protein is CASSQGPGGLQFF.

The chain carries TRBV11-2 and TRBJ2-7; 8 bases are a match to TRBD2. After removal of 4 bases from V and 2 bases from J, the junction contained 19 bases not matched to a gene. CDR3 length: 19 amino acids. In germline, CDR1 is SGHAT, CDR2 FQNNGV. CDR3 amino acids: CASSSLRTSSGEGPYEQYF. DNA of the CDR3: TGTGCCAGCAGCTCCTTACGGACAAGTAGCGGGGAGGGCCCCTACGAGCAGTACTTC.

This chain joins TRBV28 and TRBJ1-1, with D unclear. Trimming took off 3 bases at V and 1 base at J, with 6 bases between the two ends. CDR1 is MDHEN, CDR2 SYDVKM, per germline. CDR3 size: 13 residues. The CDR3 bases are TGTGCCAGCAGTTTGGTCAGGAACACTGAAGCTTTCTTT. This translates into CASSLVRNTEAFF. Supplemented by reference TRBV28 and TRBJ1-1, the full variable domain reads DVKVTQSSRYLVKRTGEKVFLECVQDMDHENMFWYRQDPGLGLRLIYFSYDVKMKEKGDIPEGYSVSREKKERFSLILESASTNQTSMYLCASSLVRNTEAFFGQGTRLTVV.

The chain couples TRBV30 to TRBJ1-1; a possible D gene is TRBD1 (5 bases). V was clipped by 0 bases and J by 5 bases, with 16 bases between them. This CDR3 contains 15 residues. Germline lookup yields CDR1 GTSNPN and CDR2 SVGIG (reference sequence). DNA for the CDR3: TGTGCCTGGAGTGTACTGGCCAGGGCGGGAACTGAAGCTTTCTTT. It specifies CAWSVLARAGTEAFF.

The gene calls are TRBV5-1 and TRBJ2-1, with 7 nucleotides matching TRBD2. This CDR3 comprises 14 residues. Germline values: CDR1 SGHRS, CDR2 YFSETQ. V gave up 0 bases and J gave up 7 bases; unmatched junction bases: 4. CDR3 bases: TGCGCCAGCAGCTTGGAACTAGCGCTGAATGAGCAGTTCTTC. Amino acids: CASSLELALNEQFF.

V usage is TRBV3-1 (or the pseudogene TRBV3-2) and J usage is TRBJ2-1, with no clear D. The V end lost 3 bases, the J end lost 6 bases, and 12 bases lay between the germline ends. The germline gives CDR1 LGHDT, CDR2 YNNKEL (reference sequence). CDR3 length equals 14 residues. The CDR3 DNA reads as TGTGCCAGCAGCCAGGCCGGAGAGGCCAATGAGCAGTTCTTC. Translation: CASSQAGEANEQFF.

V gene TRBV7-9 combines with J gene TRBJ2-2; 7 bases fit TRBD2. The CDR3 is 15 amino acids. J gave up 2 bases and V 2 bases, and 2 bases lay outside the gene matches. Germline V lookup: CDR1 SEHNR, CDR2 FQNEAQ (reference sequence). This CDR3 is CASSLSGANTGELFF. CDR3 sequence (DNA): TGTGCCAGCAGCTTAAGCGGGGCAAACACCGGGGAGCTGTTTTTT.

This clone was seen a handful of times. The CDR3 DNA follows: TGTGCCAGCAACCAGGGGGCCCGGGGTCAGCCCCAGCATTTT. Translated: CASNQGARGQPQHF. The chain combines TRBV2 with TRBJ1-5; TRBD1 agrees at 8 bases. J was trimmed by 6 bases and V by 7 bases; bases with no gene match: 8. Germline V gene sequence: CDR1 SNHLY, CDR2 FYNNEI. The CDR3 consists of 14 residues.